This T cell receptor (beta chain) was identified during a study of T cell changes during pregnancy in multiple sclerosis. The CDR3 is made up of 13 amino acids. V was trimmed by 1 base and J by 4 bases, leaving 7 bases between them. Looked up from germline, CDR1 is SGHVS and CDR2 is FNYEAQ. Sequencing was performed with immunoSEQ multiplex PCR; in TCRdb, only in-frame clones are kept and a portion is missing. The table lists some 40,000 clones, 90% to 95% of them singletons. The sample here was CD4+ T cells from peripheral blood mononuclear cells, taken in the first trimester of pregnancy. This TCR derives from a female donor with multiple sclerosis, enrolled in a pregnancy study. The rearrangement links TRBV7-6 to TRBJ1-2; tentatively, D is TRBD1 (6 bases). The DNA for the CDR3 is TGTGCCAGCAGCTTAGAACAGGGCTATGGCTACACCTTC. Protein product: CASSLEQGYGYTF.